This is a list of T cell receptor beta chains from one sample in a study of beta chain features in type 1 diabetes. Some clones are missing from TCRdb's copy, which holds only in-frame ones; the method was immunoSEQ multiplex PCR. The sample consists of almost 350,000 clones, around a fifth of them appearing once. Specimen: naive CD4+ T cells from blood. The receptors originated from a woman between 18 and 30 years old in good health. CDR3s include the opening cysteine and the closing phenylalanine or tryptophan. Size tells how often a clone was seen (once, few, many) or the class of an expanded clone, and some rows leave it out.

few,TRBV29-1,TRBJ2-5,CSVDPVQETQYF
few,TRBV25-1,TRBJ2-5,CASSTNRVPQETQYF
few,TRBV6-5,TRBJ2-1,CASSYSQAAYNEQFF
NA,TRBV7-2,TRBJ2-5,CASSATGRRETQYF
NA,TRBV9,TRBJ2-7,CASSAGEGPYEQYF
few,TRBV7-3,TRBJ2-5,CASSGTIQETQYF
NA,TRBV5-4,TRBJ1-6,CASSTLQGAISPLHF
NA,TRBV9,TRBJ2-3,CASSPHSGASTDTQYF
NA,TRBV5-1,TRBJ1-6,CASSYGRPTRDSPLHF
NA,TRBV30,TRBJ1-4,CAWRTPGLGEKLFF
NA,TRBV5-4,TRBJ2-7,CASSRRQNSYEQYF
few,TRBV7-2,TRBJ2-7,CASSRGSYEQYF
NA,TRBV30,TRBJ1-3,CAFGQVSGNTIYF
NA,TRBV5-4,TRBJ2-7,CASSSKDRDTYEQYF
few,TRBV29-1,TRBJ2-5,CSVLPGHKLTRQETQYF
NA,TRBV30,TRBJ2-5,CAWSPGAGGETQYF
NA,TRBV4-1,TRBJ1-2,CASRVRPGQGDYGYTF
NA,TRBV15,TRBJ2-1,CATSWGQNNEQFF
few,TRBV6-1,TRBJ2-7,CASSEWGVWYF
few,TRBV20-1,TRBJ2-1,CSAAQVNEQFF